This T cell receptor (beta chain) comes out of a study of blood T cell repertoires in COVID-19. Overall study: Researchers got acute and convalescent COVID-19 samples from the United States, Italy and Spain. T cells, B-cell-depleted T cells, or PBMCs provided the cDNA or gDNA that served as material.

The study recruited people aged about 18 to 95 years across roughly 23 US areas. Produced via immunoSEQ multiplex PCR; TCRdb's table is partial and in-frame only. The table includes hundreds of thousands of clones, roughly 82% detected once. The sequencing sample was made of PBMCs or T cells enriched from blood (not recorded which). The receptor was isolated from a woman aged 50 to 60 who had recovered from COVID-19.

The CDR3 reads CAIRSGTDDFGGYTF. The CDR3 nucleotides read TGTGCCATCAGATCCGGGACAGACGATTTTGGTGGCTACACCTTC. The V and J genes are TRBV10-3 and TRBJ1-2; 7 bases are a match to TRBD1. The CDR3 extends over 15 amino acids. V dropped 6 bases and J dropped 7; count of bases not matched to a gene: 14. In germline, CDR1 is ENHRY, CDR2 SYGVKD.